The rows below give T cell receptor beta chains drawn from one sample of a study of OX40 agonist ivuxolimab in advanced cancers. The assay was immunoSEQ multiplex PCR, and TCRdb's table has in-frame clones only and misses some. Among about 81,000 clones listed, more than 70% were seen once. This sample comprised CD4+ or CD8+ T cells sorted from blood, obtained in a trial of the OX40 agonist ivuxolimab. These receptors all come from an adult with an advanced solid tumor such as melanoma, head and neck, liver or kidney cancer. Each CDR3 is given with its conserved first and last residue. D genes are given only for firm matches. The size entry is marked missing in some rows and otherwise reads once, few, many or a size class.

v_call,clone_size,d_call,j_call,cdr3_nt,cdr3_aa
TRBV4-3,.,.,TRBJ1-2,TGCGCCAGCAGCCAAGAGGTTGTCCCGGGGACTGGGGGCTACACCTTC,CASSQEVVPGTGGYTF
TRBV5-4,.,TRBD2,TRBJ2-1,TGTGCCAGCAGTCGGACTAGCGGGGCCTCCAATGAGCAGTTCTTC,CASSRTSGASNEQFF
TRBV19,few,.,TRBJ1-5,TGTGCCAGTAGTATAATTAGGGGGGCCGGGCAGCCCCAGCATTTT,CASSIIRGAGQPQHF
TRBV5-1,.,TRBD2,TRBJ2-2,TGCGCCAGCAGCTTCGGGACTAGGGACACCGGGGAGCTGTTTTTT,CASSFGTRDTGELFF
TRBV5-6,.,.,TRBJ2-5,TGTGCCAGCCACGGCAGGGAAGCTATAAAAGAGACCCAGTACTTC,CASHGREAIKETQYF
TRBV18,.,.,TRBJ1-1,TGTGCCAGCTCCCCTGGGGGTATCGGCACTGAAGCTTTCTTT,CASSPGGIGTEAFF
TRBV4-1,.,TRBD2,TRBJ2-1,TGCGCCAGCAGCCAAGATCGGGTAGCGGGGAGTCTCATCGATGAGCAGTTCTTC,CASSQDRVAGSLIDEQFF
TRBV28,.,TRBD1,TRBJ1-5,TGTGCCAGCAGTTTACTAGGGGGCTTAAAGCCCCAGCATTTT,CASSLLGGLKPQHF
TRBV25-1,.,TRBD2,TRBJ2-3,TGTGCCAGCAGTGAATCGCCGGGGAGGGCCAGGGATACGCAGTATTTT,CASSESPGRARDTQYF
TRBV5-4,.,.,TRBJ2-2,TGTGCCAGCAGCTTGGAAGTCGCACCACCGAACACCGGGGAGCTGTTTTTT,CASSLEVAPPNTGELFF
TRBV5-1,.,.,TRBJ2-1,TGCGCCAGCAGCACATCAGGGAATGAGCAGTTCTTC,CASSTSGNEQFF
TRBV5-4,.,TRBD1,TRBJ1-1,TGTGCCAGCAGCCTCGAGAGACAGGGGTCAACTGAAGCTTTCTTT,CASSLERQGSTEAFF
TRBV9,.,TRBD1,TRBJ1-2,TGTGCCAGCAGCGAGAGGACAGGTGGCTATGGCTACACCTTC,CASSERTGGYGYTF
TRBV5-6,.,.,TRBJ2-1,TGTGCCAGCAATATCGGGGATGAGCAGTTCTTC,CASNIGDEQFF
TRBV27,.,TRBD2,TRBJ2-3,TGTGCCAGCAGTTGGGTAGCGGGAGGGAGAGATACGCAGTATTTT,CASSWVAGGRDTQYF